This T cell receptor beta chain was sequenced during a study of T cell responses to AZD1222 COVID-19 vaccine. Study-level results: Two AZD1222 doses significantly raised spike-specific TCR breadth and depth over controls.

With regard to this clone: The antigen is undetermined.

Germline V gene data show CDR1 as LNHNV and CDR2 as YYDKDF (reference sequence). The V and J ends lost 8 bases and 7 bases, in that order; junction bases with no gene match: 19. This CDR3 region has 16 residues. Clones were sequenced by immunoSEQ multiplex PCR, and TCRdb holds only the in-frame ones, with some missing. The table lists about 130,000 clones, approximately 84% of them singletons. This material consisted of peripheral blood, taken on day 0 of AZD1222 vaccination. The V call is TRBV15, the J call TRBJ2-7; 8 positions match TRBD1. This sequence was found in an adult in good health. The CDR3 protein is CATSEGQEGIRWEQYF. CDR3 DNA sequence: TGTGCCACCTCCGAGGGACAGGAAGGGATAAGATGGGAGCAGTACTTC.